These T cell receptor beta chains were read from a single sample in a study of T cell responses to AZD1222 COVID-19 vaccine. Clones were sequenced by immunoSEQ multiplex PCR, and TCRdb holds only the in-frame ones, with some missing. This sample yields some 120,000 clones, of which 91% are seen a single time; more than 2.5% belongs to the top ten. Material: peripheral blood, obtained on day 0 of AZD1222 vaccination. Receptors were obtained from an adult in good health. Both conserved end residues are part of each CDR3. The order of the fields is D gene, clone size, J gene, V gene, CDR3 DNA, CDR3 protein. The D gene is left open where the match is weak. Rows give clone size only sometimes, using once, few, many, or a class for an expanded clone.

d_call: TRBD1
clone_size: NA
j_call: TRBJ1-2
v_call: TRBV2
cdr3_nt: TGTGCCATACAGGGGTTGGCCCAATCCCTGGACTATGGCTACACCTTC
cdr3_aa: CAIQGLAQSLDYGYTF

d_call: NA
clone_size: NA
j_call: TRBJ1-5
v_call: TRBV10-3
cdr3_nt: TGTGCCATCAGTGAGTCTTCGTATCAGCCCCAGCATTTT
cdr3_aa: CAISESSYQPQHF

d_call: NA
clone_size: NA
j_call: TRBJ2-7
v_call: TRBV2
cdr3_nt: TGTGCCAGCAGGACTATCTCCTACGAGCAGTACTTC
cdr3_aa: CASRTISYEQYF

d_call: TRBD1
clone_size: NA
j_call: TRBJ2-3
v_call: TRBV7-6
cdr3_nt: TGTGCCAGCAGCCTCCGGGACAGCCCCACAGATACGCAGTATTTT
cdr3_aa: CASSLRDSPTDTQYF

d_call: NA
clone_size: once
j_call: TRBJ2-5
v_call: TRBV5-1
cdr3_nt: TGCGCCAGCAGCCGGGGGCCTGGCGAGGAGACCCAGTACTTC
cdr3_aa: CASSRGPGEETQYF

d_call: NA
clone_size: NA
j_call: TRBJ1-1
v_call: TRBV4-1
cdr3_nt: TGCGCCAGCAGTAATACTTGGGACAAAGAAGCTTTCTTT
cdr3_aa: CASSNTWDKEAFF

d_call: TRBD2
clone_size: NA
j_call: TRBJ2-7
v_call: TRBV7-2
cdr3_nt: TGTGCCAGCAGCTTAGTTGTCGGGATAGCGGGAGGGCGGGCCGAGCAGTACTTC
cdr3_aa: CASSLVVGIAGGRAEQYF

d_call: TRBD2
clone_size: NA
j_call: TRBJ2-1
v_call: TRBV27
cdr3_nt: TGTGCCAGCAGTCCCGGACTAGCGGCCGCCTACAATGAGCAGTTCTTC
cdr3_aa: CASSPGLAAAYNEQFF

d_call: NA
clone_size: NA
j_call: TRBJ1-6
v_call: TRBV19
cdr3_nt: TGTGCCAGTAGTCCGCAGGGGTATTCACCCCTCCACTTT
cdr3_aa: CASSPQGYSPLHF

d_call: TRBD1
clone_size: once
j_call: TRBJ1-5
v_call: TRBV27
cdr3_nt: TGTGCCAGCAGGGGGACAGGGGCCAATCAGCCCCAGCATTTT
cdr3_aa: CASRGTGANQPQHF

d_call: TRBD1
clone_size: NA
j_call: TRBJ1-6
v_call: TRBV3-1/TRBV3-2
cdr3_nt: TGTGCCAGCAGCCAGGGACAGCTTCCCCTCCACTTT
cdr3_aa: CASSQGQLPLHF

d_call: TRBD1
clone_size: NA
j_call: TRBJ1-6
v_call: TRBV29-1
cdr3_nt: TGCAGCGTGGGGGACAGGAAAAATTCACCCCTCCACTTT
cdr3_aa: CSVGDRKNSPLHF

d_call: TRBD2
clone_size: NA
j_call: TRBJ2-7
v_call: TRBV6-5
cdr3_nt: TGTGCCAGCAGTTACATCTTAGGACTAGCGGGAGACGAGCAGTACTTC
cdr3_aa: CASSYILGLAGDEQYF